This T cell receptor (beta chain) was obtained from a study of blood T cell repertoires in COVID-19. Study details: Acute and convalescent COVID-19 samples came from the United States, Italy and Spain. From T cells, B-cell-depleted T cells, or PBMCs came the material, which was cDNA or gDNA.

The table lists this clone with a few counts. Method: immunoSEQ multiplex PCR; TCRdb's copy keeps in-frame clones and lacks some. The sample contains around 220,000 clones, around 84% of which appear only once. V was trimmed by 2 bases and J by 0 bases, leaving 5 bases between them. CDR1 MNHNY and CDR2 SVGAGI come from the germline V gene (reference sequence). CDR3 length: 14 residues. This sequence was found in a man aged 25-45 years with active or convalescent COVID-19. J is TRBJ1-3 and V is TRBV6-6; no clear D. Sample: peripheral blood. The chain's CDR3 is CASSYRGSGNTIYF. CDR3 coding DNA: TGTGCCAGCAGTTACCGGGGCTCTGGAAACACCATATATTTT.